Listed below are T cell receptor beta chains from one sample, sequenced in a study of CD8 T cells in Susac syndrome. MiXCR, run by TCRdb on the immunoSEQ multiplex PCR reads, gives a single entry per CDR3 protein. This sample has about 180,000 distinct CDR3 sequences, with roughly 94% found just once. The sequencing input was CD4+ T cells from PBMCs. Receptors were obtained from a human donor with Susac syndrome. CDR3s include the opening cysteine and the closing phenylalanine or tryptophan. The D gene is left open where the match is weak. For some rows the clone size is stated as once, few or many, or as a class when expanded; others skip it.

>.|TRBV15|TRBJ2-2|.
TGTGCCACCAGCAGACAGGCGAACACCGGGGAGCTGTTTTTT
CATSRQANTGELFF
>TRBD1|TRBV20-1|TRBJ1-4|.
TGCAGTGCTAGAGACCCCTACCCGGGACAGGGGTATGAAAAACTGTTTTTT
CSARDPYPGQGYEKLFF
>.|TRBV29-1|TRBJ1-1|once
TGCAGCGTTTCCCCAGCAGGAAAGAACACTGAAGCTTTCTTT
CSVSPAGKNTEAFF
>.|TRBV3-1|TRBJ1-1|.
TGTGCCAGCAGCCAAGAAATTATGGCAGGGGCAGACACTGAAGCTTTCTTT
CASSQEIMAGADTEAFF
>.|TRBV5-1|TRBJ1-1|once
TGCGCCAGCAGCTTGGCTACCGCTAACACTGAAGCTTTCTTT
CASSLATANTEAFF
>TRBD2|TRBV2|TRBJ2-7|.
TGTGCCACCGCCTGGTTGCGGGAGGGCGGCGAGCAGTACTTC
CATAWLREGGEQYF
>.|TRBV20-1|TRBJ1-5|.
TGCAGTGCAAGAGCAACAGGGACCCCTAGCAATCAGCCCCAGCATTTT
CSARATGTPSNQPQHF
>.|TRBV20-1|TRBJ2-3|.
TGCAGTGCTAGAGTTGCTAGCCTCCCAGATACGCAGTATTTT
CSARVASLPDTQYF
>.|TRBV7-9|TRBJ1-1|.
TGTGCCAGCAGCCCGTCGAGGGACACTGAAGCTTTCTTT
CASSPSRDTEAFF
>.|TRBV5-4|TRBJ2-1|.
TGTGCCAGCAGCTTCAGTGACAATGAGCAGTTCTTC
CASSFSDNEQFF
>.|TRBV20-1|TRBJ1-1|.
TGCAGTGCCCGACGGCCGGGACGGTCGAACACTGAAGCTTTCTTT
CSARRPGRSNTEAFF
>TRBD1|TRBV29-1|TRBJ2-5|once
TGCAGCGTTTGGGGGACAGGGTACCAAGAGACCCAGTACTTC
CSVWGTGYQETQYF
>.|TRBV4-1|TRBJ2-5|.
TGCGCCAGCAGCCAACCGACGGGATCGGGGACCCAGTACTTC
CASSQPTGSGTQYF
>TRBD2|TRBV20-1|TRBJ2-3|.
TGCAGTGCTCGGACTAGCGGGGCTAGCACAGATACGCAGTATTTT
CSARTSGASTDTQYF
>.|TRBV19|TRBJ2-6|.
TGTGCCAGTAGCAGACGGAACTCTGGGGCCAACGTCCTGACTTTC
CASSRRNSGANVLTF
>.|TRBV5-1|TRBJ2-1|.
TGCGCCAGCAGCTTGGCACCGGGACTTGTCAATGAGCAGTTCTTC
CASSLAPGLVNEQFF
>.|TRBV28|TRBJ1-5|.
TGTGCCAGCAGCAGGGGTGAGGAGAATCAGCCCCAGCATTTT
CASSRGEENQPQHF
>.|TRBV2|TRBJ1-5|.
TGTGCCAGCACCCAGGGAAGTAGCAATCAGCCCCAGCATTTT
CASTQGSSNQPQHF
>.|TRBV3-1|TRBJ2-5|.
TGTGCCAGCAGCCAACGCGGACAGTTGGAGACCCAGTACTTC
CASSQRGQLETQYF
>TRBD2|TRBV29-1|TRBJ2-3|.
TGCAGCGTTGACCCCGGGGGGGAGGTTGCGCAGTATTTT
CSVDPGGEVAQYF
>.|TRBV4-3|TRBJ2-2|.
TGCGCCAGCAGCCAAGTCCTGGGGGACACCGGGGAGCTGTTTTTT
CASSQVLGDTGELFF
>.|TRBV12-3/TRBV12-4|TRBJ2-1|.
TGTGCCAGCAGTTTGTCCAGTAGAAATGAGCAGTTCTTC
CASSLSSRNEQFF